These 14 T cell receptor beta chains originate from one sample sequenced in a study of memory CD4+ T cells and cytomegalovirus serostatus. Clones were read by immunoSEQ multiplex PCR, and TCRdb kept only the in-frame ones, dropping some. The sample lists tens of thousands of clones, 76% occurring once. The sort gate was single viable CD3+CD4+CD8-CD45RO+ cells for memory CD4+ T cells. What was sequenced was memory CD4+ T cells from blood. These receptor sequences come from an adult in good health and CMV-seronegative.

The rearrangement links TRBV2 to TRBJ2-7; D may be TRBD1 or TRBD2 (5 bases each). The V end lost 4 bases, the J end lost 7 bases, and 5 bases lay between the germline ends. CDR3 length: 10 residues. Per the germline V gene, CDR1 is SNHLY and CDR2 is FYNNEI. The DNA for the CDR3 is TGTGCCAGCAGTGGGGGGGAGCAGTACTTC. Its protein is CASSGGEQYF.

This clone was counted a few times. The chain joins TRBV5-8 to TRBJ1-1; tentative D call: TRBD1 (6 bases). Germline-derived CDR1 and CDR2 are SGHTS and YDEGEE. This CDR3 comprises 13 residues. Trimming took off 2 bases at V and 4 bases at J, with 9 bases between the two ends. The DNA for the CDR3 is TGTGCCAGCAGCTTCTTCAGGGGCACTGAAGCTTTCTTT. This sequence encodes CASSFFRGTEAFF. The complete variable domain, with remaining parts taken from reference TRBV5-8 and TRBJ1-1, reads EAGVTQSPTHLIKTRGQQATLRCSPISGHTSVYWYQQALGLGLQFLLWYDEGEERNRGNFPPRFSGRQFPNYSSELNVNALELEDSALYLCASSFFRGTEAFFGQGTRLTVV.

This clone was seen once. The rearrangement uses TRBV7-9 and TRBJ2-5, with no clear D. The CDR3 sequence is 13 residues long. V was clipped by 3 bases and J by 4 bases, with 9 bases between them. Germline-derived CDR1 and CDR2 are SEHNR and FQNEAQ (reference sequence). CDR3 nucleotides: TGTGCCAGCAGCTTGGTTACCGGAGAGACCCAGTACTTC. Its translation is CASSLVTGETQYF.

This clone was counted between two and nine times. The CDR3 here is CASSLDRGTGELFF. CDR3 coding DNA: TGTGCCAGCAGCTTGGACAGGGGCACCGGGGAGCTGTTTTTT. The V and J genes are TRBV7-3 and TRBJ2-2; 9 bases fit TRBD1. There are 14 residues in the CDR3. V trimming: 3 bases; J trimming: 4 bases; junction bases outside the gene matches: 0. The germline V gene has CDR1 SGHTA and CDR2 FQGTGA. Based on the CDR3 plus reference TRBV7-3 and TRBJ2-2, the full variable domain is GAGVSQTPSNKVTEKGKYVELRCDPISGHTALYWYRQSLGQGPEFLIYFQGTGAADDSGLPNDRFFAVRPEGSVSTLKIQRTERGDSAVYLCASSLDRGTGELFFGEGSRLTVL.

The chain couples TRBV5-6 to TRBJ1-3, with D hard to call. The V end lost 4 bases, the J end lost 0 bases, and 14 bases lay between the germline ends. The germline V gene encodes CDR1 SGHDT and CDR2 YYEEEE. This CDR3 spans 16 amino acids. CDR3 amino acids: CASSPGKADSGNTIYF. DNA of the CDR3: TGTGCCAGCAGCCCCGGGAAGGCGGACTCTGGAAACACCATATATTTT.

The chain carries TRBV6-1 and TRBJ1-1; 7 bases agree with TRBD1. The CDR3 length is 16 residues. CDR1 MNHNS and CDR2 SASEGT come from the germline V gene. V gave up 4 bases and J gave up 4 bases; unmatched junction bases: 12. The CDR3, as DNA: TGTGCCAGCAGTGTTGCACTAGGTACAGGGGCCACTGAAGCTTTCTTT. Residues: CASSVALGTGATEAFF.

This clone was recorded a few times. The V call is TRBV2, the J call TRBJ1-5; D might be TRBD1 (5 bases). V lost 5 bases, J lost 3 bases, and 14 bases lay in between. The CDR3 runs 15 residues. Germline CDR1 is SNHLY and CDR2 is FYNNEI. The CDR3 DNA sequence: TGTGCCAGCAGTCGGGACGGAGCGATCAATCAGCCCCAGCATTTT. This codes for CASSRDGAINQPQHF.

The rearrangement links TRBV29-1 to TRBJ1-1; a possible D gene is TRBD1 (5 bases). Trimming pared 7 bases from V and 1 base from J, leaving 13 bases between. This CDR3 contains 13 residues. Germline V CDR1 and CDR2: SQVTM, ANQGSEA. CDR3 DNA: TGCAGCGCATCCAAGGGGACGAACACTGAAGCTTTCTTT. This encodes CSASKGTNTEAFF.

The V and J genes are TRBV6-1 and TRBJ2-3, with TRBD2 identical over 9 bases. With V trimmed by 8 bases and J by 3 bases, 9 bases remained unmatched. The CDR3 sequence is 15 residues long. Germline V CDR1 and CDR2: MNHNS, SASEGT. In nucleotides, the CDR3 is TGTGCCAGCCGACCAGCGGGGGGTTTTACAGATACGCAGTATTTT. It specifies CASRPAGGFTDTQYF.

The rearrangement links TRBV30 to TRBJ2-4; 8 nucleotides match TRBD1. Per the germline V gene, CDR1 is GTSNPN and CDR2 is SVGIG (reference sequence). V was pared by 1 base and J by 8 bases, with 1 base of the junction left unmatched. The CDR3 loop spans 12 amino acids. The CDR3 DNA reads as TGTGCCTGGAGTGCGACAGGGGACATTCAGTACTTC. Amino acids: CAWSATGDIQYF.

This clone was found once. The V gene is TRBV29-1, the J gene TRBJ1-1, with D unclear. CDR1 is SQVTM and CDR2 is ANQGSEA in the germline V gene. Trimming took off 4 bases at V and 1 base at J, with 4 bases between the two ends. CDR3 length: 11 residues. DNA for the CDR3: TGCAGCGTTGGGTGGAACACTGAAGCTTTCTTT. Protein sequence: CSVGWNTEAFF.

This chain connects TRBV9 to TRBJ2-7; D not certain. The CDR3 contains 14 residues. V dropped 4 bases and J dropped 0 bases, with 11 bases sitting between them. Germline V gives CDR1 SGDLS, CDR2 YYNGEE. The chain's CDR3 is CASSQEAFSYEQYF. The CDR3 DNA follows: TGTGCCAGCAGCCAAGAGGCATTCTCCTACGAGCAGTACTTC.

Concerning this clone: Sequence at one end of the junction differs from germline and may be a read error. The chain's CDR3 is CASSLADLNEQFF. The DNA of the CDR3 is TGTGCCAGCAGCCTAGCGGATCTCAATGAGCAGTTCTTC. This chain uses TRBV7-9 with TRBJ2-1; 7 nucleotides line up with TRBD2. Germline assignment: CDR1 SEHNR and CDR2 FQNEAQ (reference sequence). CDR3 length: 13 amino acids. The complete variable domain, with remaining parts taken from reference TRBV7-9 and TRBJ2-1, reads DTGVSQNPRHKITKRGQNVTFRCDPISEHNRLYWYRQTLGQGPEFLTYFQNEAQLEKSRLLSDRFSAERPKGSFSTLEIQRTEQGDSAMYLCASSLADLNEQFFGPGTRLTVL.

The chain uses TRBV10-3 and TRBJ1-2; unclear D gene. Between the trimmed V and J ends, which lost 4 bases and 6 bases, there was a span of 6 bases. From germline, CDR1 is ENHRY and CDR2 SYGVKD. The CDR3 covers 11 residues. As DNA, the CDR3 is TGTGCCATCAGTGGCCGGGATGGCTACACCTTC. This gives the protein CAISGRDGYTF.